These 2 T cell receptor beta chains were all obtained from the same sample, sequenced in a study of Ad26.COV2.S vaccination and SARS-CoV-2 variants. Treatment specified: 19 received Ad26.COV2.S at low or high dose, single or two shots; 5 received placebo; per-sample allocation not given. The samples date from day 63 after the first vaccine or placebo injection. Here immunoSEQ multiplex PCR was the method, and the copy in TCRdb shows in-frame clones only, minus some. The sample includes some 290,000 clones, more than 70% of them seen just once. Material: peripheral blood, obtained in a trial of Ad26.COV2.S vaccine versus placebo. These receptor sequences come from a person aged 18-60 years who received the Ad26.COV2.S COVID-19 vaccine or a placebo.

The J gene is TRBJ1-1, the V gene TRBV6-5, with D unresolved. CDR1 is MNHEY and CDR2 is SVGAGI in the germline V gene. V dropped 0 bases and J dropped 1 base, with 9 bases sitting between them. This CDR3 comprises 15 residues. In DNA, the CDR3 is TGTGCCAGCAGTTACTCAGGATCCAGGAACACTGAAGCTTTCTTT. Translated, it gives CASSYSGSRNTEAFF.

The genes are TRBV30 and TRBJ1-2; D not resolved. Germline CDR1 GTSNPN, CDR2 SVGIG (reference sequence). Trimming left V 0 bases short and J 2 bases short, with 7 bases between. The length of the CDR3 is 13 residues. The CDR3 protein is CAWSVKGNYGYTF. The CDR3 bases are TGTGCCTGGAGTGTAAAGGGAAACTATGGCTACACCTTC.